This T cell receptor (beta chain) was recorded in a study of blood T cell repertoires in COVID-19. Study information: The origin of the acute and convalescent COVID-19 samples was the United States, Italy and Spain.

In assigning cohorts, the study relied on participant-reported clinical history. This clone was picked up a small number of times. CDR3 length: 14 amino acids. The germline CDR1 and CDR2 sequences are LGHDT and YNNKEL (reference sequence). The V gene lost 6 bases and the J gene lost 3 bases, with 14 bases spanning the gap. Original handling: Amplification of reference gene primers was used by the study to estimate nucleated cell counts. Here immunoSEQ multiplex PCR was the method, and the copy in TCRdb shows in-frame clones only, minus some. The V and J calls and clone size come from that table; D and trimming were worked out from the DNA. The sample holds hundreds of thousands of clones, more than 80% seen once.

Sequencing input: PBMCs or T cells enriched from blood (not recorded which). The genes are TRBV3-1 (or the pseudogene TRBV3-2) and TRBJ1-1; no reliable D call. This TCR was sampled from a man aged 25-40 years who had recovered from COVID-19. The CDR3, as DNA: TGTGCCAGCAGACAGAAATCGGGGTACACTGAAGCTTTCTTT. Its translation: CASRQKSGYTEAFF.